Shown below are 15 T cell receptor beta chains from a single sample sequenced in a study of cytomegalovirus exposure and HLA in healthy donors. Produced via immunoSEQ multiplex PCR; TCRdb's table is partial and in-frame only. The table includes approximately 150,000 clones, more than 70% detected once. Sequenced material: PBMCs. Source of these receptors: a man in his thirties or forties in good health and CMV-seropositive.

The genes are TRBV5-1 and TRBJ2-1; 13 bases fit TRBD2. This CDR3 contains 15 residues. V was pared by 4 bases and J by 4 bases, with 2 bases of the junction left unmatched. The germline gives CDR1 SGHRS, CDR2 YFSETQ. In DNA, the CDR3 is TGCGCCAGCAGCCGGGGACTAGCGGGATACAATGAGCAGTTCTTC. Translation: CASSRGLAGYNEQFF. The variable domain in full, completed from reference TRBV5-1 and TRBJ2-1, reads KAGVTQTPRYLIKTRGQQVTLSCSPISGHRSVSWYQQTPGQGLQFLFEYFSETQRNKGNFPGRFSGRQFSNSRSEMNVSTLELGDSALYLCASSRGLAGYNEQFFGPGTRLTVL.

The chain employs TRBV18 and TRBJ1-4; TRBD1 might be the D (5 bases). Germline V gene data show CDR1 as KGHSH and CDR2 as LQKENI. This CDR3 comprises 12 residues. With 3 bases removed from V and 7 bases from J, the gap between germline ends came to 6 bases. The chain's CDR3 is CASSPGGEKLFF. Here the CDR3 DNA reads TGTGCCAGCTCACCGGGGGGTGAAAAACTGTTTTTT.

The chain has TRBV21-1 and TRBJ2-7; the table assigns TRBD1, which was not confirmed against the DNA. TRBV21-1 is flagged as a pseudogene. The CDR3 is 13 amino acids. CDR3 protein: CARHRGTGYEQYF. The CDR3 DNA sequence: TGTGCCAGACACAGGGGAACTGGCTACGAGCAGTACTTC.

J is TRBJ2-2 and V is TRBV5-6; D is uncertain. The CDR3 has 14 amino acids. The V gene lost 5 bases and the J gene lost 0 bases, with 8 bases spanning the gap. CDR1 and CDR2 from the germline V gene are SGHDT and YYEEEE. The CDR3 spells CASSLVANTGELFF. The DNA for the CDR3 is TGTGCCAGCAGTTTAGTTGCGAACACCGGGGAGCTGTTTTTT.

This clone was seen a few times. CDR3 sequence reads: CASSQSLYRRSSYEQYF. The CDR3 nucleotides are TGCGCCAGCAGCCAATCCCTGTACCGGAGGAGCTCCTACGAGCAGTACTTC. The chain recombines TRBV4-1 with TRBJ2-7, with a tentative D call TRBD2 (5 bases). CDR1 MGHRA and CDR2 YSYEKL come from the germline V gene. The CDR3 has 17 amino acids. V shed 2 bases and J shed 0 bases, with 17 bases lying between them.

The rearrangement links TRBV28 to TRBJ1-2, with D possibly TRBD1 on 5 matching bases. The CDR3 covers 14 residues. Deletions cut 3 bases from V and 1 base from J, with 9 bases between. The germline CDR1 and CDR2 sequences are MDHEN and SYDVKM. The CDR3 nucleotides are TGTGCCAGCAGTTTGGGGCAGTTTAACTATGGCTACACCTTC. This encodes CASSLGQFNYGYTF.

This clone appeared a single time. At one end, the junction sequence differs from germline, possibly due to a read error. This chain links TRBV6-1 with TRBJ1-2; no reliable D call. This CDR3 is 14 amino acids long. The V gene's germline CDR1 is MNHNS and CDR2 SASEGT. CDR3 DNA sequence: TGTGCCACCAGTGAAAGAGGACTTAACTATGGCTACACCTTC. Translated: CATSERGLNYGYTF.

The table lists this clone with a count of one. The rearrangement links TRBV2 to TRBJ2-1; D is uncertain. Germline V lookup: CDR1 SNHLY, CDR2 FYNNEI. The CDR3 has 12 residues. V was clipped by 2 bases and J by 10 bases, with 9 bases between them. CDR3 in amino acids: CASSENLPEQFF. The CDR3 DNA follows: TGTGCCAGCAGTGAAAATCTCCCCGAGCAGTTCTTC.

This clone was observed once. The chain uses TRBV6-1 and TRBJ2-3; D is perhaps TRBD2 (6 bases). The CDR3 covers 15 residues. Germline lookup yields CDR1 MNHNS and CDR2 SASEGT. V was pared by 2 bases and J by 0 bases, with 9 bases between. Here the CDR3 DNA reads TGTGCCAGCAGTGAATCGGGGGAAAGCACAGATACGCAGTATTTT. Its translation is CASSESGESTDTQYF.

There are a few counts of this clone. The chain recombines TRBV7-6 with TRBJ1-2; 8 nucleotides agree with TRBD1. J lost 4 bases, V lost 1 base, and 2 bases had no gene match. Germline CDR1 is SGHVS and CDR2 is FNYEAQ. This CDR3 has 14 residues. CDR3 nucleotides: TGTGCCAGCAGCTTAGACAGGGGGGGCTATGGCTACACCTTC. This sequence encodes CASSLDRGGYGYTF.

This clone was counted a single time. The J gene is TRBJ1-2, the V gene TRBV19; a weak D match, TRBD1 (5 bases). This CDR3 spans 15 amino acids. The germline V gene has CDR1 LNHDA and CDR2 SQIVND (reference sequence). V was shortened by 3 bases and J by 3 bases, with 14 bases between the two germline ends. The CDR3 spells CASSIQGGVDYGYTF. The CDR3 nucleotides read TGTGCCAGTAGTATCCAGGGAGGAGTGGACTATGGCTACACCTTC.

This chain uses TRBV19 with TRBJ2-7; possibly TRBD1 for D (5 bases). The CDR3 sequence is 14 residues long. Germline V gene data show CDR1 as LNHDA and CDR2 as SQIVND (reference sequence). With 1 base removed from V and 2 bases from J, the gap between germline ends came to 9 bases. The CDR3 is CASSIGGQAYEQYF. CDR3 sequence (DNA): TGTGCCAGTAGTATAGGGGGCCAAGCCTACGAGCAGTACTTC.

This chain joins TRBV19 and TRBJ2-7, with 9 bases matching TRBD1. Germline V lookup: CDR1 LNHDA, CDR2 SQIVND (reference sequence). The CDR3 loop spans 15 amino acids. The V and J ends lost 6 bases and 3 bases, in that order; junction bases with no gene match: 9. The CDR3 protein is CASSSIGTGFYEQYF. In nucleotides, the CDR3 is TGTGCCAGTAGCAGTATCGGGACAGGGTTCTACGAGCAGTACTTC.

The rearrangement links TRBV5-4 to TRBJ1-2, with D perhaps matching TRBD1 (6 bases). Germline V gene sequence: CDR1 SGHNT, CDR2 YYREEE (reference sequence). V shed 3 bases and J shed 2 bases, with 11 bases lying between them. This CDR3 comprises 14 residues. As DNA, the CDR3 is TGTGCCAGCAGCTCCCTTGACAGGAACTATGGCTACACCTTC. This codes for CASSSLDRNYGYTF.

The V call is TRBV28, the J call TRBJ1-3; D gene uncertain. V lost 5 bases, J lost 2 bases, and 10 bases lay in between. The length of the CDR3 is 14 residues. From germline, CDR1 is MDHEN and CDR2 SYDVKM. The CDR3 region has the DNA TGTGCCAGCAGTCCAGATATCACTGGAAACACCATATATTTT. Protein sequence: CASSPDITGNTIYF.